Shown below are 2 T cell receptor beta chains from a single sample sequenced in a study of cytomegalovirus exposure and HLA in healthy donors. The primer mix had 60 Vbeta and 13 Jbeta primers. Method: immunoSEQ multiplex PCR; TCRdb's copy keeps in-frame clones and lacks some. This table holds under 200,000 clones, over 65% found once. Sequenced input: PBMCs. The receptor source for this set is a woman aged 30 to 39 in good health and CMV-seronegative.

This clone was found a few times. The rearrangement links TRBV29-1 to TRBJ1-1; 7 nucleotides line up with TRBD1. Germline-derived CDR1 and CDR2 are SQVTM and ANQGSEA. Unmatched junction bases numbered 6, after V lost 5 bases and J lost 6 bases. This CDR3 contains 12 residues. CDR3 loop: CSVYQTGPEAFF. As DNA, the CDR3 is TGCAGCGTTTATCAGACAGGGCCTGAAGCTTTCTTT.

The genes are TRBV5-1 and TRBJ2-7; TRBD1 is a possible D gene (5 bases). CDR3 length: 13 amino acids. The germline gives CDR1 SGHRS, CDR2 YFSETQ. V was shortened by 3 bases and J by 5 bases, with 12 bases between the two germline ends. The CDR3 DNA sequence: TGCGCCAGCAGCTCCCCGGCAGGGAACGAGCAGTACTTC. Its translation: CASSSPAGNEQYF.